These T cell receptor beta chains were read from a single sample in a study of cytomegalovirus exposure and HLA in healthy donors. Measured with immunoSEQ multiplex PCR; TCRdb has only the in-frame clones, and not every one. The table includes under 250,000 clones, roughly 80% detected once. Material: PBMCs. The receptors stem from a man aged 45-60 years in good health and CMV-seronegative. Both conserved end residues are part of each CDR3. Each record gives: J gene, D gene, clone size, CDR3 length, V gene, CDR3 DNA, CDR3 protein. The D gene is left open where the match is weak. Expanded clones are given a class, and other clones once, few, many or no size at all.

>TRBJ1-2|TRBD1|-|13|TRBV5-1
TGCGCCAGCAGCTTGGAACAGGGGTATGGCTACACCTTC
CASSLEQGYGYTF
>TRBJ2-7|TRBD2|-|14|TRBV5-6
TGTGCCAGCAGCTTGGGAGCGGGACCATACGAGCAGTACTTC
CASSLGAGPYEQYF
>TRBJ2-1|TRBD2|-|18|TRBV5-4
TGTGCCAGCAGCCGAGGACTAGCGGGAGGGAGCTCCTACAATGAGCAGTTCTTC
CASSRGLAGGSSYNEQFF
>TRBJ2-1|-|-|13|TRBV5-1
TGCGCCAGCAGCTTGATTCAGTACAATGAGCAGTTCTTC
CASSLIQYNEQFF
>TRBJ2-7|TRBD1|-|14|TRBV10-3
TGTGCCATCAGCACCGGGACAGGGACCTACGAGCAGTACTTC
CAISTGTGTYEQYF
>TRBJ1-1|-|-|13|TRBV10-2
TGCGCCAGCAAGCGGGGGGAGGGCACTGAAGCTTTCTTT
CASKRGEGTEAFF
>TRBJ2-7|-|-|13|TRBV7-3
TGTGCCAGCAGCTTCGGGAACTCCTACGAGCAGTACTTC
CASSFGNSYEQYF
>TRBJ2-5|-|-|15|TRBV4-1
TGCGCCAGCAGCCACTGGACAGAAGGTGGAGAGACCCAGTACTTC
CASSHWTEGGETQYF
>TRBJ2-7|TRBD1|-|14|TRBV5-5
TGTGCCAGCAGCTTGACAGGGGCGGCCTACGAGCAGTACTTC
CASSLTGAAYEQYF
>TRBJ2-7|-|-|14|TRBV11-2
TGTGCCAGCAGCCTCCCGGGTGGGTGGTACGAGCAGTACTTC
CASSLPGGWYEQYF
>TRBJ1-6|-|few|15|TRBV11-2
TGTGCCAGCAGACTAACCCCGGACAGCAATTCACCCCTCCACTTT
CASRLTPDSNSPLHF
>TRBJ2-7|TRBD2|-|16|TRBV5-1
TGCGCCAGCAGCTTCTCCGGGACTAGCTCATCCTACGAGCAGTACTTC
CASSFSGTSSSYEQYF
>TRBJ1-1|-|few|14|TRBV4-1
TGCGCCAGCAGCCAAGACCAGCGGAACACTGAAGCTTTCTTT
CASSQDQRNTEAFF
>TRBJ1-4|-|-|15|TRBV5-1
TGCGCCAGCAGCTTGGTGGGGGCTGTTGGTGAAAAACTGTTTTTT
CASSLVGAVGEKLFF
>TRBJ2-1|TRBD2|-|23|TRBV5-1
TGCGCCAGCAGCTCCAAAATCATAAACAAGACAGCGACGGGACTAGCGGGAGACAATGAGCAGTTCTTC
CASSSKIINKTATGLAGDNEQFF
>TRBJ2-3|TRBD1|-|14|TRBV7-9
TGTGCCAGCAGCTTAGCCAGGGGGCTAGATACGCAGTATTTT
CASSLARGLDTQYF
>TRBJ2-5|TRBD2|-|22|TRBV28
TGTGCCAGCAGTTTAGGGGCACGACCCTCGGGACTAGCGGGAGGGCGCAGGGAGACCCAGTACTTC
CASSLGARPSGLAGGRRETQYF
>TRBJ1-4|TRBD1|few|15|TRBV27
TGTGCCAGCAGTTTATCGTACAGGGGTGGAGAAAAACTGTTTTTT
CASSLSYRGGEKLFF
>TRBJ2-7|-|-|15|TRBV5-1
TGCGCCAGCAGCTTGGATGGAGGGTCCTCCTACGAGCAGTACTTC
CASSLDGGSSYEQYF
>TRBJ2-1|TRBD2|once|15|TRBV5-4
TGTGCCAGCAGCCGGGGGGTATCGGGAGGGCTTGAGCAGTTCTTC
CASSRGVSGGLEQFF
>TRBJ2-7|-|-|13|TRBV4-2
TGTGCCAGCAGCCAAGAGGGGGGTTACGAGCAGTACTTC
CASSQEGGYEQYF